These T cell receptor beta chains were read from a single sample in a study of Graves' ophthalmopathy and Graves' hyperthyroidism. TCRdb redid the calling of the multiplex PCR reads with MiXCR, one entry per CDR3 protein. Here the sample spans 900,000 to 1,200,000 distinct CDR3 sequences, about two fifths being singletons. What was sequenced was peripheral blood or thyroid tissue (not recorded which). The source of these receptors is an adult man with Graves' hyperthyroidism. The CDR3 runs from the conserved cysteine through the conserved F or W. D genes are given only for firm matches. Size is omitted from some rows. Given values are once, few, many or a class for expanded clones.

CDR3	DNA	size	J	D	V
CASSQDRGRTYEQYF	TGCGCCAGCAGCCAAGATCGGGGCAGGACCTACGAGCAGTACTTC	.	TRBJ2-7	.	TRBV5-1
CSAPGVDQETQYF	TGCAGTGCACCCGGAGTAGATCAAGAGACCCAGTACTTC	many	TRBJ2-5	.	TRBV20-1
CSAATGLGAGELFF	TGCAGCGCAGCAACGGGACTAGGGGCCGGGGAGCTGTTTTTT	few	TRBJ2-2	TRBD2	TRBV29-1
CASSFPGIHGYTF	TGTGCCAGCAGCTTTCCCGGGATACATGGCTACACCTTC	many	TRBJ1-2	.	TRBV11-2
CASSVGQDYEQYF	TGTGCCAGCAGTGTTGGACAGGACTACGAGCAGTACTTC	many	TRBJ2-7	TRBD1	TRBV2
CASSSGQNEKLFF	TGTGCCAGCAGCTCTGGACAGAATGAAAAACTGTTTTTT	many	TRBJ1-4	.	TRBV5-8
CASSQEGQRHTEAFF	TGCGCCAGCAGCCAAGAGGGACAGCGACACACTGAAGCTTTCTTT	.	TRBJ1-1	TRBD1	TRBV4-1
CASSPRTGWNYGYTF	TGCGCCAGCAGTCCCAGGACAGGGTGGAACTATGGCTACACCTTC	.	TRBJ1-2	TRBD1	TRBV10-1
CASSLSDRGYEQYF	TGTGCCAGCAGCTTATCGGACAGGGGATACGAGCAGTACTTC	many	TRBJ2-7	TRBD1	TRBV7-8
CASSSVRTANSYEQYF	TGTGCCAGCAGTTCAGTAAGGACGGCGAACTCCTACGAGCAGTACTTC	few	TRBJ2-7	.	TRBV12-3/TRBV12-4
CASSESIERLNTEAFF	TGCGCCAGCAGTGAGTCCATCGAGCGGCTGAACACTGAAGCTTTCTTT	.	TRBJ1-1	.	TRBV10-2
CASSLRQSTEAFF	TGTGCCAGCAGCTTAAGACAGAGCACTGAAGCTTTCTTT	few	TRBJ1-1	.	TRBV7-9
CASSPQGLSGYTF	TGTGCCAGTAGTCCACAGGGGCTGAGCGGCTACACCTTC	many	TRBJ1-2	TRBD1	TRBV19
CASSESNRGRF	TGTGCCAGCAGTGAGTCAAACCGGGGGAGATTT	many	TRBJ1-1	.	TRBV6-1
CASSQEGSYYGYTF	TGTGCCAGCAGCCAAGAGGGCAGCTACTATGGCTACACCTTC	many	TRBJ1-2	.	TRBV14
CASSWGDRSYEQYF	TGTGCCAGCAGCTGGGGGGACAGGTCCTACGAGCAGTACTTC	.	TRBJ2-7	TRBD1	TRBV5-6